These 10 T cell receptor beta chains came from one sample sequenced in a study of Ad26.COV2.S vaccination and SARS-CoV-2 variants (dated by TCRdb to about 2021). Library prep was done by the immunoSEQ multiplex PCR assay. This immuneACCESS table, as held by TCRdb, lists in-frame sequences with V and J called but not all clones. Of the missing ones, under half trace to an unresolved V gene in checked studies; the others have no known cause. The sample contains a few hundred thousand clones, roughly 91% of them found a single time. Of the sample, about 4.4% falls within the top ten clones. The meaning of the sample's treatment or condition label: around 19 received Ad26.COV2.S at low or high dose, single or two shots; about five received placebo; per-sample allocation not given. Repertoires of vaccine and placebo recipients were sequenced from samples collected on day 63 after the first injection.

The starting material was peripheral blood, obtained in a trial of Ad26.COV2.S vaccine versus placebo. These receptors originate from a person aged 18 to 59 who received the Ad26.COV2.S COVID-19 vaccine or a placebo.

The rearrangement uses TRBV5-1 and TRBJ2-7; 9 bases fit TRBD2. V gave up 7 bases and J gave up 4 bases; unmatched junction bases: 6. CDR1 is SGHRS, CDR2 YFSETQ, per germline. The length of the CDR3 is 13 residues. The CDR3 loop is CASRLAELYEQYF. CDR3 nucleotide sequence: TGCGCCAGCCGACTAGCGGAGCTGTACGAGCAGTACTTC.

In nucleotides, the CDR3 is TGTGCCAGCTCACCCCGGACAGGGGCTGGGACCTACGAGCAGTACTTC. It specifies CASSPRTGAGTYEQYF. This sequence joins TRBV18 and TRBJ2-7, with 9 positions matching TRBD1. From germline, CDR1 is KGHSH and CDR2 LQKENI. The trim removed 3 bases at V and 2 bases at J, leaving 8 bases unmatched. This CDR3 spans 16 amino acids.

The rearrangement links TRBV14 to TRBJ2-3; a possible D gene is TRBD2 (6 bases). This CDR3 has 15 residues. The germline CDR1 and CDR2 sequences are SGHDN and FVKESK. V was pared by 4 bases and J by 2 bases, with 13 bases between. In DNA form, the CDR3 reads TGTGCCAGCAGCCGGGGACTGAGGAACACAGATACGCAGTATTTT. It codes for CASSRGLRNTDTQYF.

This chain joins TRBV15 and TRBJ2-1; 9 nucleotides line up with TRBD1. The CDR3 spans 18 residues. With V trimmed by 3 bases and J by 9 bases, 18 bases remained unmatched. Looked up from germline, CDR1 is LNHNV and CDR2 is YYDKDF (reference sequence). The CDR3 spells CATSSSFKPGQGKFEQFF. The DNA for the CDR3 is TGTGCCACCAGCAGTTCTTTTAAGCCGGGACAGGGTAAATTTGAGCAGTTCTTC.

The chain employs TRBV6-1 and TRBJ1-4; weak D call: TRBD1 (5 bases). V dropped 6 bases and J dropped 3 bases, with 14 bases sitting between them. Per germline, CDR1 MNHNS and CDR2 SASEGT. This CDR3 contains 15 residues. CDR3 bases: TGTGCCAGCAGGCCCCGAGGACATCCTAATGAAAAACTGTTTTTT. Translation: CASRPRGHPNEKLFF.

The V and J genes are TRBV7-2 and TRBJ2-5; no firm D call. This CDR3 contains 14 residues. Per germline, CDR1 SGHTA and CDR2 FQGNSA. V was shortened by 5 bases and J by 1 base, with 11 bases between the two germline ends. DNA of the CDR3: TGTGCCAGCAGCGCCACCCGGACCCAAGAGACCCAGTACTTC. Translation gives CASSATRTQETQYF.

Concerning this clone itself: A much larger clone is a single base away; this may be a read error. The chain has TRBV28 and TRBJ2-7; 7 bases match TRBD2. The CDR3 contains 14 residues. The J segment lost 0 bases and the V segment lost 4 bases, leaving 3 bases of the junction unmatched. CDR1 is MDHEN, CDR2 SYDVKM, per germline. CDR3 sequence: CASSSGTTSYEQYF. In DNA form, the CDR3 reads TGTGCCAGCAGTTCCGGGACTACCTCCTACGAGCAGTACTTC.

The chain couples TRBV10-3 to TRBJ2-5, with 14 bases matching TRBD2. The CDR3 runs to 16 residues. V was pared by 11 bases and J by 1 base, with 9 bases of the junction left unmatched. Per the germline V gene, CDR1 is ENHRY and CDR2 is SYGVKD. Written as DNA, the CDR3 is TGTGCCCCGGGGGGGGGACTAGCGGGAGTCCAAGAGACCCAGTACTTC. Translation gives CAPGGGLAGVQETQYF.

The rearrangement uses TRBV11-1 and TRBJ2-5, with D perhaps matching TRBD2 (6 bases). This CDR3 comprises 12 residues. Germline V gene lookup returns CDR1 SGHAT and CDR2 FQDESV (reference sequence). V shed 3 bases and J shed 4 bases, with 6 bases lying between them. CDR3 region: CASSLEGETQYF. Written as DNA, the CDR3 is TGTGCCAGCAGCTTGGAGGGAGAGACCCAGTACTTC.

In the case of this clone: The junction shows a germline mismatch at one end, possibly a read error. This sequence joins TRBV4-3 and TRBJ1-1; D is unclear. Germline-derived CDR1 and CDR2 are LGHNA and YSLEER. This CDR3 spans 9 amino acids. Here the CDR3 reads CTSSQRAFF. CDR3 in DNA: TGCACCAGCAGCCAACGAGCTTTCTTT.